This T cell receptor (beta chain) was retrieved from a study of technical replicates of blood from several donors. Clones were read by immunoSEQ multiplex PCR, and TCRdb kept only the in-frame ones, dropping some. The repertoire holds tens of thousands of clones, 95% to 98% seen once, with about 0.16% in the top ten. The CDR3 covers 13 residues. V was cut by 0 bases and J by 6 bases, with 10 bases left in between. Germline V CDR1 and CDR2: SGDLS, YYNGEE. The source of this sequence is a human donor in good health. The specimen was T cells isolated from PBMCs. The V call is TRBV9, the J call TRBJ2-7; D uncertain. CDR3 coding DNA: TGTGCCAGCAGCGTAGACCCACGTAGCGAGCAGTACTTC. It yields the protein CASSVDPRSEQYF.